This T cell receptor (beta chain) was captured by sequencing in a study of T cell responses to AZD1222 COVID-19 vaccine. Method: immunoSEQ multiplex PCR; TCRdb's copy keeps in-frame clones and lacks some. The specimen's table records 150,000 or so clones. As to this clone: Its antigen is unidentified.

Trimming pared 5 bases from V and 4 bases from J, leaving 12 bases between. Germline V gene data show CDR1 as LGHNA and CDR2 as YNFKEQ. CDR3 size: 14 residues. Study-level points and caveats: Repertoire sampling happened only post peak T cell response. Baseline antibody screening turned up just a handful of seropositive AZD1222 recipients. Donors were chiefly white British, with a greater number of females, and clonal diversity was perhaps underestimated. Two AZD1222 doses significantly raised spike-specific TCR breadth and depth over controls.

The chain recombines TRBV4-2 with TRBJ1-3, with a tentative D call TRBD1 (5 bases). The TCR originated in an adult in good health. The sample taken for sequencing was peripheral blood. This CDR3 reads CASSAQGAGNTIYF. For the CDR3, the DNA is TGTGCCAGCAGCGCGCAGGGCGCCGGAAACACCATATATTTT.